Below, 24 T cell receptor beta chains from the same sample are listed, as sequenced in a study of CD8+CD57+ T cells in acquired aplastic anemia. Patients selected for sequencing had displayed CD8+CD57+ cell expansion by flow cytometry. Profiles of TCR beta VDJ and CDR3 were generated from a genomic DNA template. Via MiXCR, TCRdb re-called the reads, giving one row per CDR3 protein. The sample holds about 98,000 distinct CDR3 sequences, roughly two thirds seen once. The sequenced sample was sorted CD4+, CD8+, or CD8+CD57+ T cells (not recorded which) from PBMCs. These receptors were taken from a human donor with aplastic anemia.

The V and J genes are TRBV9 and TRBJ2-3, with D possibly matching TRBD1 (6 bases). Per germline, CDR1 SGDLS and CDR2 YYNGEE. The CDR3 totals 15 residues. Trimming stripped 4 bases from V and 2 bases from J, with 14 bases between. In DNA form, the CDR3 reads TGTGCCAGCAGCCCTACAGGGATCTTCACAGATACGCAGTATTTT. It encodes CASSPTGIFTDTQYF.

This clonotype was observed at least ten times. The chain joins TRBV19 to TRBJ1-6, with D possibly TRBD1 on 6 matching bases. CDR1 and CDR2 from the germline V gene are LNHDA and SQIVND (reference sequence). This CDR3 spans 15 amino acids. The V end lost 5 bases, the J end lost 6 bases, and 14 bases lay between the germline ends. DNA of the CDR3: TGTGCCAGTAGTGCCATGGGGGCCCTTAATTCACCCCTCCACTTT. The encoded protein is CASSAMGALNSPLHF.

The chain joins TRBV19 to TRBJ2-3; D is undetermined. Per germline, CDR1 LNHDA and CDR2 SQIVND (reference sequence). This CDR3 has 13 residues. V was clipped by 6 bases and J by 3 bases, with 10 bases between them. The CDR3 DNA sequence: TGTGCCAGTAGGCCGGAAGGGACAGATACGCAGTATTTT. This sequence encodes CASRPEGTDTQYF.

This chain links TRBV7-2 with TRBJ1-5, with TRBD1 identical over 9 bases. The V gene end was trimmed by 3 bases and the J gene end by 7 bases; junction bases not matched to a gene: 7. Germline V gene lookup returns CDR1 SGHTA and CDR2 FQGNSA. This CDR3 spans 15 amino acids. The CDR3 nucleotides read TGTGCCAGCAGCTTCGACAGGGGGAGTAGGCAGCCCCAGCATTTT. Protein sequence: CASSFDRGSRQPQHF.

The J gene is TRBJ2-7, the V gene TRBV5-1, with D unclear. This CDR3 comprises 14 residues. V was pared by 0 bases and J by 1 base, with 8 bases between. Germline CDR1 SGHRS, CDR2 YFSETQ. The CDR3 DNA sequence: TGCGCCAGCAGCTTGGGTCAGGCTTCCTACGAGCAGTACTTC. Amino acid sequence: CASSLGQASYEQYF.

The gene calls are TRBV20-1 and TRBJ1-3; D is perhaps TRBD1 (5 bases). This CDR3 is 14 amino acids long. Between the trimmed V and J ends, which lost 6 bases and 0 bases, there was a span of 12 bases. Germline V gene data show CDR1 as DFQATT and CDR2 as SNEGSKA (reference sequence). This CDR3 is CSAHRRGSGNTIYF. CDR3 bases: TGCAGTGCCCACCGGAGGGGCTCTGGAAACACCATATATTTT.

This clonotype appeared once. Mismatch with germline at one junction end may stem from a read error. The J gene is TRBJ1-4, the V gene TRBV2; D gene ambiguous. The CDR3 totals 12 residues. Germline loops: CDR1 SNHLY, CDR2 FYNNEI. For the CDR3, the DNA is TGTGACAGCGGAGCAACTAATGAAAAACTGTCTTTT. Protein: CDSGATNEKLSF.

The chain carries TRBV29-1 and TRBJ1-4; 7 positions match TRBD1. V was clipped by 6 bases and J by 6 bases; unmatched bases: 4. The CDR3 length is 12 residues. The germline gives CDR1 SQVTM, CDR2 ANQGSEA. The CDR3 sequence: CSVTGSDEKLFF. As DNA, the CDR3 is TGCAGCGTGACAGGGAGCGATGAAAAACTGTTTTTT.

The rearrangement joins TRBV20-1 to TRBJ2-5, with 10 nucleotides matching TRBD1. Germline CDR1 and CDR2: DFQATT and SNEGSKA (reference sequence). V trimming: 6 bases; J trimming: 4 bases; junction bases outside the gene matches: 2. The CDR3 extends over 12 amino acids. CDR3: CSADRGRETQYF. Here the CDR3 DNA reads TGCAGTGCCGACAGGGGGCGAGAGACCCAGTACTTC.

The V call is TRBV6-5, the J call TRBJ2-2; the D is unclear. Germline V gene lookup returns CDR1 MNHEY and CDR2 SVGAGI. The germline V and J ends were trimmed by 6 bases and 6 bases, with 23 bases remaining between them. CDR3 length: 17 residues. As DNA, the CDR3 is TGTGCCAGCAGCTACGCGATGGCAGTCCTTAATTCCGGGGAGCTGTTTTTT. Residues: CASSYAMAVLNSGELFF.

This CDR3 reads CASSLPQGGTDTQYF. CDR3 coding DNA: TGTGCCAGCAGCTTACCACAGGGGGGCACAGATACGCAGTATTTT. V gene TRBV7-9 combines with J gene TRBJ2-3; 8 positions match TRBD1. V lost 2 bases to trimming and J lost 1 base; unmatched junction nucleotides: 2. This CDR3 has 15 amino acids. CDR1 is SEHNR, CDR2 FQNEAQ, per germline (reference sequence).

This chain links TRBV20-1 with TRBJ1-1; no clear D. The V and J ends lost 0 bases and 8 bases respectively, with 10 bases between them. CDR3 length: 12 amino acids. The germline V gene has CDR1 DFQATT and CDR2 SNEGSKA (reference sequence). The chain's CDR3 is CSARDLGPEAFF. In DNA, the CDR3 is TGCAGTGCTAGAGATCTTGGCCCCGAAGCTTTCTTT.

This rearrangement joins TRBV7-6 to TRBJ2-1, with 8 bases fitting TRBD2. Germline CDR1 and CDR2: SGHVS and FNYEAQ. J was trimmed by 0 bases and V by 5 bases; bases with no gene match: 9. This CDR3 has 17 residues. The CDR3 spells CASSARTSSRSYNEQFF. The DNA of the CDR3 is TGTGCCAGCAGCGCCCGGACTAGCTCACGCTCCTACAATGAGCAGTTCTTC.

The CDR3 here is CSAADRAHSPLHF. Written as DNA, the CDR3 is TGCAGTGCGGCAGACAGGGCACATTCACCCCTCCACTTT. The chain employs TRBV20-1 and TRBJ1-6; TRBD1 aligns across 7 bases. V trimming: 6 bases; J trimming: 8 bases; junction bases outside the gene matches: 7. The CDR3 extends over 13 amino acids. Per the germline V gene, CDR1 is DFQATT and CDR2 is SNEGSKA (reference sequence).

V usage is TRBV29-1 and J usage is TRBJ2-7, with 12 bases aligning to TRBD1. This CDR3 comprises 16 residues. J gave up 3 bases and V 2 bases, and 8 bases lay outside the gene matches. Per the germline V gene, CDR1 is SQVTM and CDR2 is ANQGSEA. The CDR3 loop reads CSVESGGTGGSYEQYF. CDR3 nucleotide sequence: TGCAGCGTTGAAAGTGGAGGGACAGGGGGCAGCTACGAGCAGTACTTC.

The chain is built from TRBV2 and TRBJ2-6; D is undetermined. The CDR3 is 15 residues long. The V gene's germline CDR1 is SNHLY and CDR2 FYNNEI. V was trimmed by 0 bases and J by 4 bases, leaving 7 bases between them. The CDR3 region is CASSEASTGANVLTF. The CDR3 DNA follows: TGTGCCAGCAGTGAAGCTAGTACGGGGGCCAACGTCCTGACTTTC.

This clonotype has more than one count but fewer than ten. J is TRBJ2-3 and V is TRBV24-1, with no clear D. The CDR3 is 13 amino acids. V lost 3 bases to trimming and J lost 5 bases, with 8 bases between them. Germline lookup yields CDR1 KGHDR and CDR2 SFDVKD. CDR3 sequence (DNA): TGTGCCACCAGTGATGTGGATGGAGATACGCAGTATTTT. Residues: CATSDVDGDTQYF.

The chain is built from TRBV29-1 and TRBJ1-2; tentative D call: TRBD1 (5 bases). The CDR3 covers 13 residues. CDR1 is SQVTM, CDR2 ANQGSEA, per germline. V lost 4 bases and J lost 4, with 13 bases in between. The CDR3, as DNA: TGCAGCGTTGTGGAGCCAGGGACCTATGGCTACACCTTC. Residues: CSVVEPGTYGYTF.

The rearrangement joins TRBV7-6 to TRBJ2-7; 13 bases agree with TRBD2. CDR3 length: 16 residues. Trimming took 4 bases from V and 6 from J; bases not matched to a gene: 9. The germline gives CDR1 SGHVS, CDR2 FNYEAQ. The CDR3 is CASSSRTSGSLGEQYF. The CDR3 DNA reads TGTGCCAGCAGCTCGAGGACTAGCGGGAGCTTAGGCGAGCAGTACTTC.

V gene TRBV20-1 combines with J gene TRBJ1-2, with 8 nucleotides matching TRBD1. Germline assignment: CDR1 DFQATT and CDR2 SNEGSKA (reference sequence). V gave up 4 bases and J gave up 8 bases; unmatched junction bases: 9. The CDR3 loop spans 13 amino acids. In nucleotides, the CDR3 is TGCAGTGCTACGATCAGGGGGCAAGGGGGCTACACCTTC. Protein sequence: CSATIRGQGGYTF.

The V gene is TRBV2, the J gene TRBJ2-3; no clear D. The germline gives CDR1 SNHLY, CDR2 FYNNEI. V lost 4 bases and J 6 bases, leaving 8 bases between the germline ends. This CDR3 is built from 12 residues. The CDR3 bases are TGTGCCAGCAGTGTTTCGTCCGATACGCAGTATTTT. It is translated as CASSVSSDTQYF.

This sequence joins TRBV5-5 and TRBJ2-3, with TRBD2 identical over 7 bases. J lost 4 bases, V lost 2 bases, and 4 bases had no gene match. In germline, CDR1 is SGHKS, CDR2 YYEKEE (reference sequence). CDR3 length: 14 residues. The CDR3 nucleotides are TGTGCCAGCAGCTTAGGGGCGGGGGCAGATACGCAGTATTTT. Its protein is CASSLGAGADTQYF.

CDR3 in amino acids: CASSAYLRQGSPLHF. The CDR3 nucleotides read TGTGCCAGTAGTGCCTATTTGCGTCAAGGTTCACCCCTCCACTTT. The genes are TRBV19 and TRBJ1-6, with no clear D. V was clipped by 5 bases and J by 9 bases, with 17 bases between them. CDR1 and CDR2 from the germline V gene are LNHDA and SQIVND (reference sequence). The length of the CDR3 is 15 residues. Combining the CDR3 with reference TRBV19 and TRBJ1-6 gives the whole variable domain DGGITQSPKYLFRKEGQNVTLSCEQNLNHDAMYWYRQDPGQGLRLIYYSQIVNDFQKGDIAEGYSVSREKKESFPLTVTSAQKNPTAFYLCASSAYLRQGSPLHFGNGTRLTVT.

The gene calls are TRBV7-9 and TRBJ2-7; 8 bases are shared with TRBD1. The CDR3 has 15 amino acids. V lost 5 bases to trimming and J lost 2 bases; unmatched junction nucleotides: 8. Germline loops: CDR1 SEHNR, CDR2 FQNEAQ (reference sequence). As DNA, the CDR3 is TGTGCCAGCAGCATACGACAGGGGAACACCTACGAGCAGTACTTC. Its protein is CASSIRQGNTYEQYF.